The 8 T cell receptor beta chains given below trace back to one sample, sequenced in a study of CD8+ T cells in alopecia areata. cDNA serving as the sequencing template came from extracted, reverse transcribed RNA. Sequenced by immunoSEQ multiplex PCR; TCRdb stores in-frame clones only, minus some. The sample contains some 200,000 clones, more than 55% of which appear only once. Sequencing input: CD8+ T cells sorted from blood. These TCRs come from a human donor in good health.

This chain uses TRBV6-6 with TRBJ1-4; D is uncertain. Germline CDR1 and CDR2: MNHNY and SVGAGI (reference sequence). The V end was cut by 6 bases, the J end by 8 bases, with 13 bases between. This CDR3 has 13 residues. The CDR3: CASRQYSGEKLFF. The CDR3 region has the DNA TGTGCCAGCAGACAGTACAGTGGAGAAAAACTGTTTTTT.

This clone was seen a handful of times. This chain uses TRBV7-9 with TRBJ2-2, with D unclear. Trimming stripped 11 bases from V and 5 bases from J, with 9 bases between. CDR1 and CDR2 from the germline V gene are SEHNR and FQNEAQ (reference sequence). There are 11 residues in the CDR3. The CDR3 sequence is CAAEITGELFF. The CDR3 coding sequence is TGTGCCGCCGAAATAACCGGGGAGCTGTTTTTT.

The chain carries TRBV18 and TRBJ2-5; 7 bases fit TRBD1. Germline loops: CDR1 KGHSH, CDR2 LQKENI. This CDR3 region has 16 residues. The ends lost 4 bases at V and 5 bases at J; junction bases unmatched: 13. The CDR3 reads CASSLNDRVSMETQYF. The CDR3 DNA sequence: TGTGCCAGCTCACTAAACGACAGGGTGTCGATGGAGACCCAGTACTTC.

This clone has only a few counts. The rearrangement links TRBV27 to TRBJ2-3; 9 bases match TRBD2. Unmatched junction bases numbered 15, after V lost 6 bases and J lost 2 bases. In germline, CDR1 is MNHEY, CDR2 SMNVEV (reference sequence). The CDR3 contains 18 residues. The CDR3 DNA follows: TGTGCCAGCAGCTTGGTAGCGGGGGCTGTCTATATCACAGATACGCAGTATTTT. The encoded protein is CASSLVAGAVYITDTQYF.

The chain recombines TRBV4-1 with TRBJ2-3, with 9 nucleotides matching TRBD2. V trimming: 0 bases; J trimming: 3 bases; junction bases outside the gene matches: 16. The CDR3 is 20 residues long. Germline-derived CDR1 and CDR2 are MGHRA and YSYEKL. CDR3 amino acids: CASSQDTPAGGRVSTDTQYF. CDR3 DNA sequence: TGCGCCAGCAGCCAAGATACCCCAGCGGGGGGCCGTGTCAGTACAGATACGCAGTATTTT.

The rearrangement joins TRBV9 to TRBJ2-2, with D unclear. The germline V gene has CDR1 SGDLS and CDR2 YYNGEE. This CDR3 is built from 17 residues. The V gene lost 0 bases and the J gene lost 0 bases, with 12 bases spanning the gap. For the CDR3, the DNA is TGTGCCAGCAGCGTAGTAGGGATCGCCCCGAACACCGGGGAGCTGTTTTTT. Translated, it gives CASSVVGIAPNTGELFF. The full variable domain, rest sourced from reference TRBV9 and TRBJ2-2, is DSGVTQTPKHLITATGQRVTLRCSPRSGDLSVYWYQQSLDQGLQFLIQYYNGEERAKGNILERFSAQQFPDLHSELNLSSLELGDSALYFCASSVVGIAPNTGELFFGEGSRLTVL.

This clone has more than one count but fewer than ten. V gene TRBV29-1 combines with J gene TRBJ2-5; D not certain. The CDR3 is made up of 14 amino acids. The V gene's germline CDR1 is SQVTM and CDR2 ANQGSEA. V lost 7 bases and J 0 bases, leaving 15 bases between the germline ends. The CDR3 sequence: CSATDGRNQETQYF. In DNA form, the CDR3 reads TGCAGCGCCACGGACGGGCGAAACCAAGAGACCCAGTACTTC.

The gene calls are TRBV4-1 and TRBJ2-5; D unclear. Germline V gene data show CDR1 as MGHRA and CDR2 as YSYEKL. The CDR3 loop spans 15 amino acids. Trimming removed 0 bases from V and 5 bases from J, with 13 bases in between. This CDR3 is CASSQDEALGETQYF. For the CDR3, the DNA is TGCGCCAGCAGCCAAGATGAGGCCTTGGGGGAGACCCAGTACTTC.